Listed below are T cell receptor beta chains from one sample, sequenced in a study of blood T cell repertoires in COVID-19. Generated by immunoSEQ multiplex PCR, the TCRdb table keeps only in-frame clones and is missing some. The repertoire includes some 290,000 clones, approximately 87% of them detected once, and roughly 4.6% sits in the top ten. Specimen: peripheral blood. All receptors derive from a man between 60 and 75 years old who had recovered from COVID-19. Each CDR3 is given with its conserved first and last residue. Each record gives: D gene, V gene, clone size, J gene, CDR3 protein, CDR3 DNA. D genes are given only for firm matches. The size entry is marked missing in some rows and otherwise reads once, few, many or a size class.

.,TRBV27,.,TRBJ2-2,CASSLSPPLVSPSGELFF,TGTGCCAGCAGTTTAAGCCCCCCCCTGGTCTCACCGTCCGGGGAGCTGTTTTTT
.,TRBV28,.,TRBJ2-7,CASSPLGAGRAYEQYF,TGTGCCAGCAGCCCTTTGGGGGCAGGGAGGGCCTACGAGCAGTACTTC
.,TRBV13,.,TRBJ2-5,CASSEGVLKTQYF,TGTGCCAGCAGCGAAGGGGTTCTGAAGACCCAGTACTTC
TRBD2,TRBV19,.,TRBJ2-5,CASSISLAGLETQYF,TGTGCCAGTAGTATATCACTAGCGGGCCTAGAGACCCAGTACTTC
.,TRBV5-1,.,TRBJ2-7,CASSLRSGSYEQYF,TGCGCCAGCAGCTTGCGTTCCGGCTCCTACGAGCAGTACTTC
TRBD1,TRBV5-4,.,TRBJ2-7,CASSLVTGVPYEQYF,TGTGCCAGCAGCTTGGTGACAGGGGTCCCCTACGAGCAGTACTTC
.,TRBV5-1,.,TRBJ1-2,CASSLSGPPYGYTF,TGCGCCAGCAGCTTGAGCGGACCGCCCTATGGCTACACCTTC
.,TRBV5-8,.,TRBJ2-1,CASGLYGGEQFF,TGTGCCAGCGGGCTTTACGGGGGTGAGCAGTTCTTC
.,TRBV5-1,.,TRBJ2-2,CASGDSAFSNTGELFF,TGCGCCAGCGGAGACAGCGCCTTTTCGAACACCGGGGAGCTGTTTTTT
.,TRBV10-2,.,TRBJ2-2,CARRPDRRNRDTGELFF,TGCGCCAGGCGACCTGACAGACGGAACAGGGACACCGGGGAGCTGTTTTTT
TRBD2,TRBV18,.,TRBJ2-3,CASSPLRPSGGDTQYF,TGTGCCAGCTCACCACTTCGTCCCTCGGGAGGAGATACGCAGTATTTT
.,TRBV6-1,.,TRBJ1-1,CASSLIGGTEAFF,TGTGCCAGCAGTTTGATCGGAGGGACTGAAGCTTTCTTT
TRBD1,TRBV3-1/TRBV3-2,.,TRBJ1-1,CASSQDPRGSQAFF,TGTGCCAGCAGCCAAGATCCCAGGGGGTCTCAAGCTTTCTTT
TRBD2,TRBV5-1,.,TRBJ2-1,CASRLAGGNEQFF,TGCGCCAGTCGACTAGCGGGAGGCAATGAGCAGTTCTTC
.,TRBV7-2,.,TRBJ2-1,CASRSPGHLISEQFF,TGTGCCAGCAGATCTCCGGGACACCTGATTTCAGAGCAGTTCTTC
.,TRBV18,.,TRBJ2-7,CASSPTAMPSYEQYF,TGTGCCAGCTCACCTACAGCTATGCCCTCCTACGAGCAGTACTTC
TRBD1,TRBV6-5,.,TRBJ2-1,CASEQGAYNEQFF,TGTGCCAGCGAACAGGGGGCCTACAATGAGCAGTTCTTC
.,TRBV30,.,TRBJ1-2,CAWSVMGTPYGYTF,TGTGCCTGGAGTGTAATGGGGACTCCTTATGGCTACACCTTC
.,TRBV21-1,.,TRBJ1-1,CASSKGLKGAGYTEAFF,TGTGCCAGCAGCAAAGGCTTGAAGGGGGCTGGATACACTGAAGCTTTCTTT
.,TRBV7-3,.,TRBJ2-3,CASSLTGGLTDTQYF,TGTGCCAGCAGCTTAACGGGGGGGCTCACAGATACGCAGTATTTT
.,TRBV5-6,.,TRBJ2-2,CASSLQGGTGELFF,TGTGCCAGCAGCTTGCAGGGTGGGACCGGGGAGCTGTTTTTT
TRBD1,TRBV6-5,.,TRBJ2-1,CASNRGLSYNEQFF,TGTGCCAGCAACAGGGGGCTCTCCTACAATGAGCAGTTCTTC
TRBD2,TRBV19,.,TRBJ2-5,CASRAIAGFQETQYF,TGTGCCAGTAGAGCGATAGCGGGGTTCCAAGAGACCCAGTACTTC
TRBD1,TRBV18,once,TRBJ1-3,CASSAGQGTGNTIYF,TGTGCCAGCTCAGCGGGACAGGGCACTGGAAACACCATATATTTT
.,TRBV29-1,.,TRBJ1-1,CSAIKIGQPTEAFF,TGCAGCGCCATAAAAATCGGACAGCCCACTGAAGCTTTCTTT
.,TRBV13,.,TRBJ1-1,CASSPGRRNTEAFF,TGTGCCAGCAGCCCCGGCAGGCGGAACACTGAAGCTTTCTTT
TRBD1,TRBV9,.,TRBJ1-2,CASSETGTARPNGYTF,TGTGCCAGCAGCGAGACCGGGACAGCACGCCCTAATGGCTACACCTTC
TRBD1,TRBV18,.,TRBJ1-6,CASSPRTGGNSPLHF,TGTGCCAGCTCGCCGAGGACAGGGGGAAATTCACCCCTCCACTTT
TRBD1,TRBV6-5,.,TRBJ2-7,CASSNDRGPSYEQYF,TGTGCCAGCAGCAACGACAGGGGACCATCCTACGAGCAGTACTTC
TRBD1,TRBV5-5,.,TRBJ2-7,CASSSLGTGVNEQYF,TGTGCCAGCAGCTCTCTCGGGACAGGGGTAAACGAGCAGTACTTC
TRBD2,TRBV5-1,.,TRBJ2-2,CASSTGLAGTGELFF,TGCGCCAGCAGCACGGGACTAGCGGGGACCGGGGAGCTGTTTTTT
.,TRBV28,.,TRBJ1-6,CASSPQVSNSPLHF,TGTGCCAGCAGTCCACAGGTCTCTAATTCACCCCTCCACTTT
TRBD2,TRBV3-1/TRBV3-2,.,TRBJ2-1,CASSQVTSGRYNEQFF,TGTGCCAGCAGCCAAGTTACTAGCGGGAGATACAATGAGCAGTTCTTC
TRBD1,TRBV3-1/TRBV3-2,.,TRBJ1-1,CASSQGRTGGATEAFF,TGTGCCAGCAGCCAGGGACGGACAGGAGGAGCAACTGAAGCTTTCTTT
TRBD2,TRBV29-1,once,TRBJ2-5,CSAPGGQETQYF,TGCAGCGCCCCGGGGGGCCAAGAGACCCAGTACTTC
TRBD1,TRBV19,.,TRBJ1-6,CASSTTTGGRSPLHF,TGTGCCAGTAGTACGACGACAGGGGGTAGATCACCCCTCCACTTT